Below are 29 T cell receptor delta chains sequenced from a single sample in a study of gamma-delta chains in newborns, infants, children. TCRdb re-called the reads via CATT. The repertoire has about 4,900 delta-chain clones, 2.5% to 3% of them found once; the top ten carry roughly an eighth. What was sequenced was blood. The receptors shown here come from a child who was a newborn, infant or young child, either healthy, febrile or measles-vaccinated (not recorded which).

Here the J gene is TRDJ3 and the V gene is not called; the table's D call, TRDD3, has no DNA check behind it. This CDR3 is built from 20 residues. The CDR3 bases are TGTGCCTGTGACACCGGAAGTCTGGGGGATAGCTCCTGGGACACCCGACAGATGTTTTTC. Residues: CACDTGSLGDSSWDTRQMFF.

A note on this clone: A junction boundary mismatches the germline segment, possibly from a read error. Within the sample, other DNA sequences also encode this same CDR3. The chain has TRDV2 and TRDJ3; 13 bases align to TRDD3. The germline CDR1 and CDR2 sequences are GEAIGNYY and EKD. The CDR3 length is 20 residues. CDR3 nucleotides: TGTGCCTGTGACATACTGGGGGATACGCGGAGCTCCTGGGACACCCGACAAATGTTTTTC. Amino acid sequence: CACDILGDTRSSWDTRQMFF.

Relative to its sample, this clone is medium-sized. The chain employs TRDV2 and TRDJ3, with TRDD3 matching over 7 bases. Per the germline V gene, CDR1 is GEAIGNYY and CDR2 is EKD. With 0 bases clipped from V and 0 bases from J, the junction kept 4 bases outside the gene matches. CDR3 length equals 18 residues. DNA of the CDR3: TGTGCCTGTGACACCGGCTGGGGATACTCCTGGGACACCCGACAGATGTTTTTC. Amino acid sequence: CACDTGWGYSWDTRQMFF.

Worth noting for this clone: The sample holds other DNA sequences that translate to the same CDR3. The genes are TRDV2 and TRDJ3; the match to TRDD3 covers 9 bases. The CDR3 is 19 amino acids. CDR1 and CDR2 (germline): GEAIGNYY, EKD. The J segment lost 0 bases and the V segment lost 4 bases, leaving 9 bases of the junction unmatched. CDR3: CACDRVLGESSWDTRQMFF. Written as DNA, the CDR3 is TGTGCCTGTGATCGCGTACTGGGGGAGAGCTCCTGGGACACCCGACAGATGTTTTTC.

As concerns this clone: With a far larger clone one base away, a read error is the likely cause. At the DNA level, this CDR3 is encoded by other sequences in the same sample as well. The chain links TRDV2 to TRDJ3; D call uncertain. The CDR3 is made up of 13 amino acids. Trimming removed 1 base from V and 4 bases from J, with 1 base in between. CDR1 and CDR2 (germline): GEAIGNYY, EKD. This chain's CDR3 is CACDTWDTRQMFF. The CDR3 nucleotides are TGTGCCTGTGACACGTGGGACACCCGACAGATGTTTTTC.

This clone has a handful of counts. This chain links TRDV2 with TRDJ3; 11 bases agree with TRDD3. The CDR3 totals 20 residues. CDR1 GEAIGNYY and CDR2 EKD come from the germline V gene. V lost 0 bases and J lost 1; bases outside the gene matches: 7. The CDR3, as DNA: TGTGCCTGTGACACCGTACTGGGGGATAAGGCGTCCTGGGACACCCGACAGATGTTTTTC. Protein product: CACDTVLGDKASWDTRQMFF.

This clone occurred a few times. The CDR3 is CACDTVATGGYSWDTRQMFF. Here the CDR3 DNA reads TGTGCCTGTGACACTGTGGCTACTGGGGGATACTCCTGGGACACCCGACAGATGTTTTTC. V and J are TRDV2 and TRDJ3; 11 nucleotides agree with TRDD3. CDR1 and CDR2 (germline): GEAIGNYY, EKD. CDR3 length: 20 amino acids. V gave up 1 base and J gave up 0 bases; unmatched junction bases: 7.

In its sample, this clone was seen a few times. The chain is built from TRDV2 and TRDJ3; TRDD3 matches 8 bases. The V gene end was trimmed by 3 bases and the J gene end by 0 bases; junction bases not matched to a gene: 9. The germline V gene has CDR1 GEAIGNYY and CDR2 EKD. The CDR3 runs 19 residues. Written as DNA, the CDR3 is TGTGCCTGTGACGTACTGGGGGTCCCAAACTCCTGGGACACCCGACAGATGTTTTTC. Amino acid sequence: CACDVLGVPNSWDTRQMFF.

This clone is medium-sized within its sample. The same CDR3 can be traced to other DNA sequences in this sample. This chain uses TRDV2 with TRDJ3, with 11 bases lining up with TRDD3. Trimming removed 4 bases from V and 2 bases from J; junction bases left unmatched: 6. The V gene's germline CDR1 is GEAIGNYY and CDR2 EKD. The CDR3 sequence is 18 residues long. The CDR3 is CACDTVLGDTWDTRQMFF. The CDR3 DNA reads as TGTGCCTGTGATACTGTACTGGGGGATACCTGGGACACCCGACAGATGTTTTTC.

The chain links TRDV2 to TRDJ3; 12 bases line up with TRDD3. Trimming removed 0 bases from V and 3 bases from J; junction bases left unmatched: 14. Germline CDR1 is GEAIGNYY and CDR2 is EKD. This CDR3 contains 22 residues. The CDR3 DNA is TGTGCCTGTGACACCCTCCGAACTGGGGGATACACCATGGTCTGGGACACCCGACAGATGTTTTTC. Translating gives CACDTLRTGGYTMVWDTRQMFF.

Judged by abundance, this clone is medium-sized. The chain couples TRDV2 to TRDJ2, with a tentative D call TRDD3 (6 bases). The V gene's germline CDR1 is GEAIGNYY and CDR2 EKD. The V end was cut by 0 bases, the J end by 0 bases, with 16 bases between. The CDR3 runs to 18 residues. The CDR3 bases are TGTGCCTGTGACACCGTAAATGGGGGCTTAGCTTTGACAGCACAACTCTTCTTT. It codes for CACDTVNGGLALTAQLFF.

This clone turned up a few times. The chain uses TRDV2 and TRDJ3; TRDD3 matches at 11 bases. From germline, CDR1 is GEAIGNYY and CDR2 EKD. Trimming at V came to 0 bases and at J to 3 bases, leaving 12 bases not matched to a gene. The length of the CDR3 is 21 residues. CDR3 nucleotide sequence: TGTGCCTGTGACACCGGCCAAAACTGGGGGATAGAAGGCTGGGACACCCGACAGATGTTTTTC. Translation gives CACDTGQNWGIEGWDTRQMFF.

A remark on this clone: It may be a read error: a sequence one base away is much more abundant. This chain links TRDV2 with TRDJ2; 8 bases are a match to TRDD3. CDR1 is GEAIGNYY and CDR2 is EKD in the germline V gene. The CDR3 consists of 15 residues. The J segment lost 1 base and the V segment lost 3 bases, leaving 3 bases of the junction unmatched. The CDR3 protein is CACDAWGSLTAQLFF. The CDR3 DNA is TGTGCCTGTGACGCCTGGGGGAGTTTGACAGCACAACTCTTCTTT.

There are a few counts of this clone. The sample holds other DNA sequences that translate to the same CDR3. The chain is built from TRDV2 and TRDJ3; 10 bases are shared with TRDD3. CDR1 and CDR2 (germline): GEAIGNYY, EKD. This CDR3 contains 19 residues. V was pared by 0 bases and J by 0 bases, with 4 bases of the junction left unmatched. This chain's CDR3 is CACDTGGYGSSWDTRQMFF. The CDR3 nucleotides read TGTGCCTGTGACACCGGGGGATACGGTAGCTCCTGGGACACCCGACAGATGTTTTTC.

In this sample, this clone is medium-sized. The sample holds other DNA sequences that translate to the same CDR3. The chain carries TRDV2 and TRDJ3; 9 bases are a match to TRDD3. V gave up 3 bases and J gave up 0 bases; unmatched junction bases: 5. This CDR3 has 18 amino acids. Germline values: CDR1 GEAIGNYY, CDR2 EKD. DNA of the CDR3: TGTGCCTGTGACGTACTGGGGGAGAGCTCCTGGGACACCCGACAGATGTTTTTC. Its protein is CACDVLGESSWDTRQMFF.

This clone was observed a few times. A read error is possible here, since a much larger clone lies one base away. Other DNA sequences in this sample translate to the same CDR3. The CDR3 loop is CACDTILGDTWDTRQMFF. The CDR3 DNA reads TGTGCCTGTGACACAATACTGGGGGATACCTGGGACACCCGACAGATGTTTTTC. The J gene is TRDJ3, the V gene TRDV2; 11 positions agree with TRDD3. This CDR3 spans 18 amino acids. Trimming removed 1 base from V and 2 bases from J; junction bases left unmatched: 3. Germline V lookup: CDR1 GEAIGNYY, CDR2 EKD.

In its sample, this clone was seen a few times. The junction departs from the called germline gene at one end, perhaps through a read error. The J gene is TRDJ1, the V gene TRDV1; 8 bases match TRDD3. Germline assignment: CDR1 TSWWSYY and CDR2 QGS. This CDR3 has 17 residues. CDR3: CALGEARTGGNTDKPIF. CDR3 DNA sequence: TGTGCTCTTGGGGAAGCTCGTACTGGGGGGAACACCGATAAACCCATCTTT.

This rearrangement joins TRDV2 to TRDJ3; D possibly corresponds to TRDD3 (6 bases). Germline loops: CDR1 GEAIGNYY, CDR2 EKD. Trimming removed 1 base from V and 0 bases from J, with 12 bases in between. The CDR3 spans 18 residues. CDR3 region: CACDTIRPSSWDTRQMFF. The CDR3 nucleotides are TGTGCCTGTGACACGATACGCCCTAGCTCCTGGGACACCCGACAGATGTTTTTC.

By frequency in the sample, this clone is medium-sized (0.01 to 0.1%). The CDR3 loop reads CACDVVLGGSWDTRQMFF. The CDR3 DNA sequence: TGTGCCTGTGACGTCGTACTGGGGGGCTCCTGGGACACCCGACAGATGTTTTTC. V gene TRDV2 combines with J gene TRDJ3; 8 bases align to TRDD3. There are 18 residues in the CDR3. The junction had 6 bases not matched to a gene; V was cut back by 3 bases and J by 0 bases. Germline V CDR1 and CDR2: GEAIGNYY, EKD.

This clone occurred a few times. This chain links TRDV2 with TRDJ2, with 12 bases fitting TRDD3. V gave up 1 base and J gave up 2 bases; unmatched junction bases: 7. Per the germline V gene, CDR1 is GEAIGNYY and CDR2 is EKD. This CDR3 has 18 residues. The CDR3 here is CACDTLGDTGALTAQLFF. CDR3 sequence (DNA): TGTGCCTGTGACACGCTGGGGGATACGGGGGCATTGACAGCACAACTCTTCTTT.

This clone was counted between two and nine times. The chain links TRDV2 to TRDJ3; the match to TRDD3 covers 13 bases. Germline trimming cut 2 bases from V and 2 bases from J; bases unmatched to any gene: 8. Germline CDR1 GEAIGNYY, CDR2 EKD. This CDR3 spans 20 amino acids. Here the CDR3 DNA reads TGTGCCTGTGACAATTTACTGGGGGATACGAGGACCTGGGACACCCGACAGATGTTTTTC. Its translation is CACDNLLGDTRTWDTRQMFF.

As to this clone: Other DNA sequences within the sample encode an identical CDR3. V is TRDV2 and J is TRDJ1; D is possibly TRDD3 (5 bases). Trimming pared 0 bases from V and 0 bases from J, leaving 7 bases between. Germline lookup yields CDR1 GEAIGNYY and CDR2 EKD. CDR3 length equals 14 residues. The CDR3 DNA sequence: TGTGCCTGTGACACCTGGGGCAACACCGATAAACTCATCTTT. Residues: CACDTWGNTDKLIF.

This clone is deemed medium-sized. At the DNA level, this CDR3 is encoded by other sequences in the same sample as well. The chain joins TRDV2 to TRDJ3, with TRDD3 matching over 9 bases. V was clipped by 0 bases and J by 0 bases; unmatched bases: 5. CDR1 is GEAIGNYY, CDR2 EKD, per germline. The length of the CDR3 is 19 residues. The CDR3 nucleotides are TGTGCCTGTGACACCGTACTGGGGGACAGCTCCTGGGACACCCGACAGATGTTTTTC. Protein sequence: CACDTVLGDSSWDTRQMFF.

Only a few counts were recorded for this clone. The J gene is TRDJ3, the V gene TRDV2, with 7 bases aligning to TRDD3. The CDR3 is made up of 21 amino acids. Germline V gene sequence: CDR1 GEAIGNYY, CDR2 EKD. Trimming at V came to 3 bases and at J to 0 bases, leaving 16 bases not matched to a gene. The CDR3 sequence: CACDYHSYWGSISWDTRQMFF. CDR3 nucleotides: TGTGCCTGTGACTATCACTCTTACTGGGGATCCATCTCCTGGGACACCCGACAGATGTTTTTC.

For this clone: A single base separates this from a much larger clone, so it may be a read error. The chain uses TRDV2 and TRDJ2, with D tentatively TRDD3 (5 bases). From germline, CDR1 is GEAIGNYY and CDR2 EKD. This CDR3 is 16 amino acids long. V shed 3 bases and J shed 4 bases, with 17 bases lying between them. The DNA of the CDR3 is TGTGCCTGTGACCTCATGGGATCCCAACCGACAGCACAACTCTTCTTT. Translation: CACDLMGSQPTAQLFF.

The V gene is TRDV2, the J gene TRDJ3; 7 bases map to TRDD3. The CDR3 has 16 amino acids. The V segment lost 0 bases and the J segment 5 bases; nucleotides outside the gene matches: 3. Germline CDR1 and CDR2: GEAIGNYY and EKD. CDR3: CACDTVGIGDTRQMFF. Here the CDR3 DNA reads TGTGCCTGTGACACCGTGGGGATAGGGGACACCCGACAGATGTTTTTC.

The V and J genes are TRDV2 and TRDJ1, with 13 positions matching TRDD3. Trimming cost V 3 bases and J 0 bases; bases outside gene matches: 9. From germline, CDR1 is GEAIGNYY and CDR2 EKD. The CDR3 is made up of 18 amino acids. CDR3 DNA: TGTGCCTGTGACCCCCTTACTGGGGGATACGCGTACACCGATAAACTCATCTTT. Translated: CACDPLTGGYAYTDKLIF.

The chain has TRDV2 and TRDJ3, with D uncertain. The CDR3 is 16 amino acids. In germline, CDR1 is GEAIGNYY, CDR2 EKD. Trimming removed 3 bases from V and 2 bases from J, with 10 bases in between. CDR3 in DNA: TGTGCCTGTGACCCTCCCGGAGCCTGGGACACCCGACAGATGTTTTTC. This translates into CACDPPGAWDTRQMFF.

Points on this clone: This may be a read error: a much more frequent sequence differs by one nucleotide. CDR3 amino acids: CACDILGDSTAQLFF. The DNA of the CDR3 is TGTGCCTGTGACATACTGGGGGATTCGACAGCACAACTCTTCTTT. The chain recombines TRDV2 with TRDJ2; 10 nucleotides match TRDD3. Trimming took 2 bases from V and 4 from J; bases not matched to a gene: 3. This CDR3 has 15 residues. The V gene's germline CDR1 is GEAIGNYY and CDR2 EKD.